Included here is one T cell receptor beta chain sequence, with context. A read error may account for a junction end that differs from germline. The CDR3 runs to 14 residues. CDR1 is MNHNY and CDR2 is SVGAGI in the germline V gene (reference sequence). The data belong to a study of blood T cell repertoires in COVID-19. Whole-study context: T cells, B-cell-depleted T cells, or PBMCs supplied cDNA or gDNA.

Authors' processing steps: Amplification of reference gene primers was used by the study to estimate nucleated cell counts. The table came from immunoSEQ multiplex PCR; TCRdb's copy has only in-frame clones and leaves some out. From that table come the V and J calls and clone size; the DNA was used to work out D and trimming. In the table there are over 70,000 clones, 70% to 90% of which are singletons. The sequence derives from a human donor in a cohort sampled during active COVID-19. The V gene is TRBV6-6, the J gene TRBJ2-5, with 9 nucleotides matching TRBD1. The specimen was peripheral blood. CDR3 nucleotides: TGTGCCAGCAGAGCCGGGACAGGGCAAGCGACCCAGTACTTC. Protein: CASRAGTGQATQYF.